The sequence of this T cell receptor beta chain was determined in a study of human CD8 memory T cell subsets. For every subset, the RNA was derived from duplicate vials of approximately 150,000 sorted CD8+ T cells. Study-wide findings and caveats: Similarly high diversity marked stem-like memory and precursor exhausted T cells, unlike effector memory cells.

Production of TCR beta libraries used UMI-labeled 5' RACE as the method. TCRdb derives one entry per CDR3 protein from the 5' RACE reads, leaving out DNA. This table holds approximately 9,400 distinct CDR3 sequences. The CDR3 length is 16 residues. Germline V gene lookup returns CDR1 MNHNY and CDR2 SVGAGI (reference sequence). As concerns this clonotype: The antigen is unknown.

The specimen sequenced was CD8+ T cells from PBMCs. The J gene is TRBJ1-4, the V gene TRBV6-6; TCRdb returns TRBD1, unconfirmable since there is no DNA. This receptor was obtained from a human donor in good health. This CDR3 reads CASSYQLQGTNEKLFF.